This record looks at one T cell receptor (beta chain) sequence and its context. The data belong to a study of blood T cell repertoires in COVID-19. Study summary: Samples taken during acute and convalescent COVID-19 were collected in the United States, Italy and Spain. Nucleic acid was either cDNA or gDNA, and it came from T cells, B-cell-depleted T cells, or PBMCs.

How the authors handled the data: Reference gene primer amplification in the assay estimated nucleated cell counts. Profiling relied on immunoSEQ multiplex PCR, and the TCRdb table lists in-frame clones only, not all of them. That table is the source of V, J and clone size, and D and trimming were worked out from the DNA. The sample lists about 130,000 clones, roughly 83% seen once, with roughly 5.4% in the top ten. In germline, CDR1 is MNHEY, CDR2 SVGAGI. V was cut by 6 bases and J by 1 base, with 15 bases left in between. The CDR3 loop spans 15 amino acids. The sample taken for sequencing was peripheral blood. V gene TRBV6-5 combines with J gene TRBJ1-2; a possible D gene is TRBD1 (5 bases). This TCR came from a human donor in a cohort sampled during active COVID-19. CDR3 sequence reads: CASSLNRRDNYGYTF. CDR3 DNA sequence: TGTGCCAGCAGCTTGAACAGGAGGGATAACTATGGCTACACCTTC.